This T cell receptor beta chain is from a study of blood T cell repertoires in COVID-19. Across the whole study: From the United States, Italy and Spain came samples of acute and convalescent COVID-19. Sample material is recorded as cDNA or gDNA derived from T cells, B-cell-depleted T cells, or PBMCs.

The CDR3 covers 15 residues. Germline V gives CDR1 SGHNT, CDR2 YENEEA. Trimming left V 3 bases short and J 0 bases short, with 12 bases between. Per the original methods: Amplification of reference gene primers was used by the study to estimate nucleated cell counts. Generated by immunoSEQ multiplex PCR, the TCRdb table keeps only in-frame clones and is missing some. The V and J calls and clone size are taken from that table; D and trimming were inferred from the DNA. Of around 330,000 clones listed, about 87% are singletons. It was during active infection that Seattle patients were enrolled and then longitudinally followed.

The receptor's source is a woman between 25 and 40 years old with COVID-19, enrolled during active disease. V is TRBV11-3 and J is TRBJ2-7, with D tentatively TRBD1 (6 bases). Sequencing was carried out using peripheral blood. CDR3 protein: CASSFSTGTSYEQYF. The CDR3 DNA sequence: TGTGCCAGCAGCTTTAGTACAGGGACCTCCTACGAGCAGTACTTC.